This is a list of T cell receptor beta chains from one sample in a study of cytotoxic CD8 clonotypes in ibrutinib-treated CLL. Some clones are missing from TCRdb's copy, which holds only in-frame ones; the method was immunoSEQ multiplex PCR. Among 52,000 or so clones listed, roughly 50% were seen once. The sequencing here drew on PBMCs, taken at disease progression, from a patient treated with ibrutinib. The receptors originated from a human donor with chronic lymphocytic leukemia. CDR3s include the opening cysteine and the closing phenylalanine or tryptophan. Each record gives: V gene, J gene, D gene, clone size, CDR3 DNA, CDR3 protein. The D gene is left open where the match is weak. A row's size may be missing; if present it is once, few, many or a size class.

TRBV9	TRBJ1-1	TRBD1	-	TGTGCCAGTTCGACAGGGAGGTTCAGCACTGAAGCTTTCTTT	CASSTGRFSTEAFF
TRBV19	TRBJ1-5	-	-	TGTGCCAGTAGTATAGACAGCCAAGGGATATTGCCCCAGCATTTT	CASSIDSQGILPQHF
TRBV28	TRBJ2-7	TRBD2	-	TGTGCCAGCACTCCGGGGGGGATAAACTACGAGCAGTACTTC	CASTPGGINYEQYF
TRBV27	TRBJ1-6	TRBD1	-	TGTGCCAGCAGGACCGGGACAGGGAGTTCACCCCTCCACTTT	CASRTGTGSSPLHF
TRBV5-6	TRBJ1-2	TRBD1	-	TGTGCCAGCAGCCCGGACAGGGGCGGGAACTATGGCTACACCTTC	CASSPDRGGNYGYTF
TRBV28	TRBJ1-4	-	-	TGTGCCACCCAGGGACCGTTTTTT	CATQGPFF
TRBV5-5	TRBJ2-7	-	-	TGTGCCAGCACCTTGGCCGGGGGAGAGCAGTACTTC	CASTLAGGEQYF
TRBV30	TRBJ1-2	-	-	TGTGCCTGGAGTCTCCAGTCGGGGGGCTACACCTTC	CAWSLQSGGYTF
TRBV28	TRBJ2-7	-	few	TGTGCCAGCAGTTTCCCTGGGGCAGGGGGGTTTTACGAGCAGTACTTC	CASSFPGAGGFYEQYF
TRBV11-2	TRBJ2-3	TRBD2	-	TGTGCCAGCAGCTCCGGACTAGCGGGGGGGCGTGGCACAGATACGCAGTATTTT	CASSSGLAGGRGTDTQYF
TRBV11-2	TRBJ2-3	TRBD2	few	TGTGCCAGCAGCCAACTAGCGGGGGGCCGACGAGACACAGATACGCAGTATTTT	CASSQLAGGRRDTDTQYF
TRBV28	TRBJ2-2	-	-	TGTGCCAGCAGACAAACAGGGAATGGCGCCGGGGAGCTGTTTTTT	CASRQTGNGAGELFF
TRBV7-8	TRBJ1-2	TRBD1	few	TGTGCCAGCAGCTTAGGCCATCAGGGGGCGCTGGGCTATGGCTACACCTTC	CASSLGHQGALGYGYTF
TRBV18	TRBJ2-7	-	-	TGTGCCAGCTCACTTCCCGGACCTGTCTACGAGCAGTACTTC	CASSLPGPVYEQYF
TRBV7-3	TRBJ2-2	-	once	TGTGCCAGCAGCTTTTCCGGGAGTCCCGGGGAGCTGTTTTTT	CASSFSGSPGELFF
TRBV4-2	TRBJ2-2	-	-	TGTGCCAGCAGCCAAGATCAGATCGGGGAGCTGTTTTTT	CASSQDQIGELFF
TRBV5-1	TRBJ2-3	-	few	TGCGCCAGCATGGAGTCCTCCACAGATACGCAGTATTTT	CASMESSTDTQYF
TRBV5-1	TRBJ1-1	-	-	TGCGCCAGCAGCTTAGCCAGTGAGGGGACTGAAGCTTTCTTT	CASSLASEGTEAFF
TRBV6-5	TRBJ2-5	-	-	TGTGCCAGCAGTTTCCTCGCAGGGATGACCGGGGAGACCCAGTACTTC	CASSFLAGMTGETQYF
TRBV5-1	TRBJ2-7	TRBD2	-	TGCGCCAGCAGCAGATCGGGACTAGCGGGGGTCGCCGAGCAGTACTTC	CASSRSGLAGVAEQYF
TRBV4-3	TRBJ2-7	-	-	TGCGCCAGCAGCCGGGGTTACGAGCAGTACTTC	CASSRGYEQYF
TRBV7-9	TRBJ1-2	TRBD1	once	TGTGCCAGCAGCTTAGGGGACAGGGGCAATGGCTACACCTTC	CASSLGDRGNGYTF
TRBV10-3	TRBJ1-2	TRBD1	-	TGTGCCACCCTGCCGCAGGGGGCCGGCTATGGCTACACCTTC	CATLPQGAGYGYTF
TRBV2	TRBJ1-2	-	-	TGTGCCAGCAGTGCCGAAAAGGGTAACTATGGCTACACCTTC	CASSAEKGNYGYTF
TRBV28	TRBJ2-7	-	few	TGTGCCAGCAGTATTTACTACGAGCAGTACTTC	CASSIYYEQYF
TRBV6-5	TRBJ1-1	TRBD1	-	TGTGCCAGCCGTAGACAGGGAAGCACTGAAGCTTTCTTT	CASRRQGSTEAFF
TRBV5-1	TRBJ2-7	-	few	TGCGCCAGCAGCTCCGGGGGCACCACGACCTACGAGCAGTACTTC	CASSSGGTTTYEQYF
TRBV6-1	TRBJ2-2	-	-	TGTGCCAGCAGGACCTGGGGGCCCGGGGAGCTGTTTTTT	CASRTWGPGELFF
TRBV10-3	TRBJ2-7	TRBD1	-	TGTGCCATCAGTGATGGCGTTACTACAGGGGATGGCTACGAGCAGTACTTC	CAISDGVTTGDGYEQYF
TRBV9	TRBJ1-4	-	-	TGTGCCAGCAGCGTAGCAGGGTATGATGAAAAACTGTTTTTT	CASSVAGYDEKLFF
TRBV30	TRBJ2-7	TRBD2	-	TGTGCCTGGAGGACTAGCGCTTACGAGCAGTACTTC	CAWRTSAYEQYF
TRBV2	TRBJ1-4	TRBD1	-	TGTGCCAGCAGTGAAGGCAGGGGGCAAGCCCCTGAAAAACTGTTTTTT	CASSEGRGQAPEKLFF
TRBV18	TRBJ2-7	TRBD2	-	TGTGCCAGCTCACCTCAAAGCGGGGCCCAGCAGTACTTC	CASSPQSGAQQYF
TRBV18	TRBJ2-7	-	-	TGTGCCAGCTCACCGGACAGAACCACCTACGAGCAGTACTTC	CASSPDRTTYEQYF
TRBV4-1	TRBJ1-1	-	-	TGCGCCAGCAGCCCGGGGTGGAACACTGAAGCTTTCTTT	CASSPGWNTEAFF
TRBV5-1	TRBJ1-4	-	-	TGCGCCAGCAGCTTGCTACCGACGGGTGAAAAACTGTTTTTT	CASSLLPTGEKLFF
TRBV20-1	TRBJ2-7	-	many	TGCAGTGCTAGAAACGACTACGAGCAGTACTTC	CSARNDYEQYF
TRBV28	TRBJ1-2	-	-	TGTGCCACCCCTCTCAGGAGGGGCGCTAACTATGGCTACACCTTC	CATPLRRGANYGYTF
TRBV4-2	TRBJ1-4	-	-	TGTGCCAGCAGCCAAGTATTGCGGGCACCTGACTATGAAAAACTGTTTTTT	CASSQVLRAPDYEKLFF
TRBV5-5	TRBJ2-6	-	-	TGTGCCAGCAGCTATCAACTTTCTGGGGCCAACGTCCTGACTTTC	CASSYQLSGANVLTF
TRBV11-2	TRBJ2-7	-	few	TGTGCCAGCAGCTTAGGCCCGATACTCGGGACCTACGAGCAGTACTTC	CASSLGPILGTYEQYF
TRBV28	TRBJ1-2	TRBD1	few	TGTGCCATCAAACCCGGGACAGGGTATGGCTACACCTTC	CAIKPGTGYGYTF
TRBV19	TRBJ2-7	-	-	TGTGCCAGTAGTAGCCCCTTTGCGGGGTCCTACGAGCAGTACTTC	CASSSPFAGSYEQYF
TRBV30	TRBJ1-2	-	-	TGTGCCTGGAGTGTACCCCAGGAGGCTAACTATGGCTACACCTTC	CAWSVPQEANYGYTF
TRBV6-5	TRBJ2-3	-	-	TGTGCCAGAAGGGGGAGCACAGATACGCAGTATTTT	CARRGSTDTQYF
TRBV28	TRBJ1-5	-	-	TGTGCCAGTGCCGGAGGGGGTAGGTATCAGCCCCAGCATTTT	CASAGGGRYQPQHF
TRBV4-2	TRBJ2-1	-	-	TGTGCCAGCAGCCAAGCCCTAAGTCCTACTAGGAGCTCCTACAATGAGCAGTTCTTC	CASSQALSPTRSSYNEQFF
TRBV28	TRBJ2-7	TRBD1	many	TGTGCCAGCAGTTTATGGGGACAGGGGGCCTACGAGCAGTACTTC	CASSLWGQGAYEQYF
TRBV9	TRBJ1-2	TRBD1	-	TGTGCCAGCAGCGTAGAGAGGGACAGGGGAGGCTATGGCTACACCTTC	CASSVERDRGGYGYTF
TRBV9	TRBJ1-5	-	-	TGTGCCAGCAGCTTTGGGACGGCACCGGGGATGACCCAGCATTTT	CASSFGTAPGMTQHF
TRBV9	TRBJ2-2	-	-	TGTGCCAGCAGCGTAGGTGCGGGGAACACCGGGGAGCTGTTTTTT	CASSVGAGNTGELFF
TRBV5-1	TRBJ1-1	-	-	TGCGCCAGCAGGGAGGGGGGCTTGAAGACTGAAGCTTTCTTT	CASREGGLKTEAFF
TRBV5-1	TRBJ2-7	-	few	TGCGCCAGCAGTTTGACTAGCTCCTACGAGCAGTACTTC	CASSLTSSYEQYF
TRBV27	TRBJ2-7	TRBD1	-	TGTGCCAGCAGTTCCAGACAGGGGCGCTCCTACGAGCAGTACTTC	CASSSRQGRSYEQYF